This T cell receptor (beta chain) was recovered during a study of blood T cell repertoires in COVID-19. At the level of the study: Sites across the United States, Italy and Spain contributed samples from acute and convalescent COVID-19. PBMCs, B-cell-depleted T cells, or T cells were the source of the cDNA or gDNA that made up the material.

Under the authors' procedure: The authors estimated nucleated cell counts from reference gene primer amplification. Data came from immunoSEQ multiplex PCR; TCRdb stores just in-frame clones and leaves some out. That table is the source of V, J and clone size, and D and trimming were worked out from the DNA. There are 100,000 to 150,000 clones in the sample; roughly 90% occur only once, and approximately 1.1% lies in the top ten. The CDR3 is 15 residues long. Germline-derived CDR1 and CDR2 are GTSNPN and SVGIG (reference sequence). V shed 5 bases, J shed 1 base, and the junction held 5 bases outside the gene matches. This clone has a handful of counts.

Sequenced: peripheral blood. This chain links TRBV30 with TRBJ1-5; 10 nucleotides line up with TRBD1. This TCR derives from a woman at least 80 years old with acute or convalescent COVID-19. The CDR3, as DNA: TGTGCCTGGGGGGACAGGGGAAAGAGCAATCAGCCCCAGCATTTT. This codes for CAWGDRGKSNQPQHF.